The T cell receptor beta chain described here comes from a study of blood T cell repertoires in COVID-19. The CDR3 runs 19 residues. Germline trimming cut 4 bases from V and 2 bases from J; bases unmatched to any gene: 13. The V gene's germline CDR1 is PRHDT and CDR2 FYEKMQ (reference sequence). Clones were read by immunoSEQ multiplex PCR, and TCRdb kept only the in-frame ones, dropping some. The sample yields around 300,000 clones, 75% to 90% seen once. Sequencing used peripheral blood. The gene calls are TRBV13 and TRBJ2-2; 10 bases align to TRBD2. The clonotype comes from a woman aged 45-60 years with COVID-19, enrolled during active disease. For the CDR3, the DNA is TGTGCCAGCAGCTCCGCGGAGATAGCGGGAGGAGGAAACACCGGGGAGCTGTTTTTT. Translated, it gives CASSSAEIAGGGNTGELFF.